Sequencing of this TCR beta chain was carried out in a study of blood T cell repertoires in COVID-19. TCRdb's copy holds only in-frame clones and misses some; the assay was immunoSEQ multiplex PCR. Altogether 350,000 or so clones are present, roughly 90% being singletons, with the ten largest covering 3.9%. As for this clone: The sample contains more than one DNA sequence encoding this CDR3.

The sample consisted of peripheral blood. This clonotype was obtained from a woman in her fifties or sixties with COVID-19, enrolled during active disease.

The CDR3 is CASSLTTNTEAFF. The DNA for the CDR3 is TGTGCCAGCAGCTTGACAACGAACACTGAAGCTTTCTTT. The V call is TRBV7-9, the J call TRBJ1-1, with no clear D. In germline, CDR1 is SEHNR, CDR2 FQNEAQ (reference sequence). This CDR3 has 13 residues. V was pared by 3 bases and J by 1 base, with 6 bases between.